The 27 T cell receptor beta chains below all came from one sample that was sequenced in a study of cytomegalovirus exposure and HLA in healthy donors. The assay was immunoSEQ multiplex PCR, and TCRdb's table has in-frame clones only and misses some. The sample yields around 150,000 clones, roughly 80% seen once. Sequencing used PBMCs. The source is a man aged 25 to 40 in good health and CMV-seropositive.

This clone turned up a few times. The chain is built from TRBV9 and TRBJ2-7; D perhaps matches TRBD1 (6 bases). The germline gives CDR1 SGDLS, CDR2 YYNGEE. V lost 1 base, J lost 3 bases, and 14 bases lay in between. The CDR3 is 15 amino acids. The CDR3 DNA reads as TGTGCCAGCAGCGTAACAGTGGGACACCGCTACGAGCAGTACTTC. Protein: CASSVTVGHRYEQYF.

The rearrangement uses TRBV7-6 and TRBJ2-1, with 10 bases aligning to TRBD2. CDR3 size: 14 residues. CDR1 and CDR2 from the germline V gene are SGHVS and FNYEAQ. Losses at the gene ends were 5 bases for V and 8 bases for J; bases not matched to a gene: 6. CDR3: CASSDYSGRYEQFF. CDR3 coding DNA: TGTGCCAGCAGCGACTATAGCGGGAGGTATGAGCAGTTCTTC.

This clone was seen a handful of times. The rearrangement joins TRBV6-5 to TRBJ2-1; 7 positions agree with TRBD1. Germline V gene sequence: CDR1 MNHEY, CDR2 SVGAGI. V was clipped by 6 bases and J by 4 bases; unmatched bases: 3. The CDR3 runs 13 residues. The CDR3 DNA follows: TGTGCCAGCAGCCGGGACAGATACAATGAGCAGTTCTTC. Translation gives CASSRDRYNEQFF.

The chain couples TRBV28 to TRBJ1-5; no firm D call. Germline V gene lookup returns CDR1 MDHEN and CDR2 SYDVKM. Trimming left V 2 bases short and J 0 bases short, with 8 bases between. The CDR3 is made up of 15 amino acids. The CDR3, as DNA: TGTGCCAGCAGTTTAAGTGAGGGTAGCAATCAGCCCCAGCATTTT. This encodes CASSLSEGSNQPQHF.

The V gene is TRBV11-2, the J gene TRBJ2-5; tentative D call: TRBD1 (6 bases). V lost 5 bases to trimming and J lost 5 bases, with 15 bases between them. CDR1 is SGHAT and CDR2 is FQNNGV in the germline V gene. The CDR3 contains 14 residues. In nucleotides, the CDR3 is TGTGCCAGCAGCCGGGGCAGGGGACGGGAGACCCAGTACTTC. It encodes CASSRGRGRETQYF.

The J gene is TRBJ1-2, the V gene TRBV28, with 8 bases fitting TRBD1. The CDR3 sequence is 15 residues long. The germline V gene has CDR1 MDHEN and CDR2 SYDVKM. V was clipped by 7 bases and J by 2 bases; unmatched bases: 9. Written as DNA, the CDR3 is TGTGCCAGCAATTCGGGACAGGCTCTAAACTATGGCTACACCTTC. It specifies CASNSGQALNYGYTF.

The V and J genes are TRBV28 and TRBJ2-7; tentatively, D is TRBD1 (7 bases). Germline V gene sequence: CDR1 MDHEN, CDR2 SYDVKM. This CDR3 region has 12 residues. The germline V and J ends were trimmed by 8 bases and 6 bases, with 14 bases remaining between them. Here the CDR3 reads CASLAQGGEQYF. CDR3 sequence (DNA): TGTGCCAGCCTCGCCCAGGGGGGCGAGCAGTACTTC.

The J gene is TRBJ1-1, the V gene TRBV7-9; no clear D. With 1 base removed from V and 1 base from J, the gap between germline ends came to 4 bases. CDR1 and CDR2 from the germline V gene are SEHNR and FQNEAQ (reference sequence). The CDR3 sequence is 13 residues long. Written as DNA, the CDR3 is TGTGCCAGCAGCTTAGGTCGGAACACTGAAGCTTTCTTT. Encoded protein: CASSLGRNTEAFF.

The V and J genes are TRBV7-3 and TRBJ2-1; D remains ambiguous. With 2 bases removed from V and 5 bases from J, the gap between germline ends came to 4 bases. The germline V gene encodes CDR1 SGHTA and CDR2 FQGTGA. The CDR3 runs 12 residues. CDR3 bases: TGTGCCAGCAGCTTAGTTAACAATGAGCAGTTCTTC. Translated: CASSLVNNEQFF.

This chain links TRBV19 with TRBJ1-6; D perhaps matches TRBD1 (6 bases). Trimming removed 6 bases from V and 7 bases from J, with 13 bases in between. The germline CDR1 and CDR2 sequences are LNHDA and SQIVND (reference sequence). The CDR3 consists of 14 residues. The CDR3 reads CASSMTGPNSPLHF. CDR3 sequence (DNA): TGTGCCAGTAGCATGACAGGCCCAAATTCACCCCTCCACTTT.

The chain combines TRBV6-1 with TRBJ2-3; 7 nucleotides line up with TRBD2. The V gene's germline CDR1 is MNHNS and CDR2 SASEGT. V trimming: 1 base; J trimming: 2 bases; junction bases outside the gene matches: 6. This CDR3 contains 16 residues. CDR3 coding DNA: TGTGCCAGCAGTGAAGGCCTAGCGGTTCCCACAGATACGCAGTATTTT. This translates into CASSEGLAVPTDTQYF.

The V gene is TRBV28, the J gene TRBJ2-5; 9 bases map to TRBD1. V was clipped by 5 bases and J by 1 base; unmatched bases: 11. From germline, CDR1 is MDHEN and CDR2 SYDVKM. The CDR3 is 17 residues long. The CDR3 here is CASSLDRDRDLQETQYF. CDR3 bases: TGTGCCAGCAGTCTTGACCGGGACAGGGACCTCCAAGAGACCCAGTACTTC.

The rearrangement links TRBV28 to TRBJ1-5; possible D gene TRBD1, 5 bases. V was cut by 5 bases and J by 6 bases, with 8 bases left in between. The CDR3 has 12 amino acids. The germline gives CDR1 MDHEN, CDR2 SYDVKM. The CDR3 bases are TGTGCCAGCAGTCCCAGGGTTCAGCCCCAGCATTTT. Translating it yields CASSPRVQPQHF.

J is TRBJ2-7 and V is TRBV28; 13 bases are a match to TRBD2. In germline, CDR1 is MDHEN, CDR2 SYDVKM. CDR3 size: 14 residues. Germline trimming cut 8 bases from V and 4 bases from J; bases unmatched to any gene: 5. The CDR3 here is CASVTSGGTYEQYF. The CDR3 nucleotides read TGTGCCAGCGTGACTAGCGGGGGGACTTACGAGCAGTACTTC.

In this sample, this clone turned up once. The chain uses TRBV10-1 and TRBJ2-2; 8 positions agree with TRBD2. CDR3 length equals 17 residues. Germline assignment: CDR1 WNHNN and CDR2 SYGVQD (reference sequence). V lost 6 bases, J lost 0 bases, and 9 bases stayed unmatched. Here the CDR3 reads CASSSTSGYSNTGELFF. The CDR3 nucleotides are TGCGCCAGCAGCTCAACTAGCGGTTACTCGAACACCGGGGAGCTGTTTTTT.

The CDR3 sequence: CASSIGQGVPNTEAFF. The CDR3 DNA sequence: TGCGCCAGCAGCATAGGACAGGGGGTTCCGAACACTGAAGCTTTCTTT. The rearrangement links TRBV5-1 to TRBJ1-1; TRBD1 matches at 10 bases. Trimming removed 4 bases from V and 1 base from J; junction bases left unmatched: 7. From germline, CDR1 is SGHRS and CDR2 YFSETQ. This CDR3 is built from 16 residues.

This chain uses TRBV7-2 with TRBJ2-4, with 7 positions matching TRBD1. From germline, CDR1 is SGHTA and CDR2 FQGNSA. Trimming cost V 3 bases and J 5 bases; bases outside gene matches: 13. This CDR3 is built from 17 residues. The CDR3 reads CASSFLIGGSVENIQYF. The CDR3 nucleotides are TGTGCCAGCAGCTTCCTCATAGGGGGCTCCGTCGAAAACATTCAGTACTTC. Drawing the rest from reference TRBV7-2 and TRBJ2-4, the complete variable domain is GAGVSQSPSNKVTEKGKDVELRCDPISGHTALYWYRQSLGQGLEFLIYFQGNSAPDKSGLPSDRFSAERTGGSVSTLTIQRTQQEDSAVYLCASSFLIGGSVENIQYFGAGTRLSVL.

The chain uses TRBV10-3 and TRBJ1-2, with 9 bases lining up with TRBD1. CDR3 length equals 15 residues. J lost 2 bases, V lost 6 bases, and 7 bases had no gene match. Germline V gene lookup returns CDR1 ENHRY and CDR2 SYGVKD. The DNA of the CDR3 is TGTGCCATCAGGGGGCGTGGACAGGGGAACTATGGCTACACCTTC. Translated: CAIRGRGQGNYGYTF.

V is TRBV6-5 and J is TRBJ1-5; a possible D gene is TRBD1 (5 bases). Between the trimmed V and J ends, which lost 2 bases and 7 bases, there was a span of 12 bases. Per germline, CDR1 MNHEY and CDR2 SVGAGI. The CDR3 extends over 14 amino acids. The DNA for the CDR3 is TGTGCCAGCAGTTACGGGGCGAGAGGACAGCCCCAGCATTTT. This encodes CASSYGARGQPQHF.

Worth noting for this clone: The sample has other DNA sequences that encode this CDR3 too. V is TRBV7-3 and J is TRBJ2-1, with D unclear. The CDR3 is 13 amino acids. Germline CDR1 is SGHTA and CDR2 is FQGTGA. V lost 4 bases to trimming and J lost 3 bases, with 7 bases between them. Written as DNA, the CDR3 is TGTGCCAGCAGCTCCACCGGCTACAATGAGCAGTTCTTC. It specifies CASSSTGYNEQFF.

The sample holds one count of this clone. The CDR3: CASSQDDRRTSEAFF. Here the CDR3 DNA reads TGCGCCAGCAGCCAAGACGACAGGAGGACCAGTGAAGCTTTCTTT. V gene TRBV4-3 combines with J gene TRBJ1-1; TRBD1 is a possible D gene (6 bases). Germline-derived CDR1 and CDR2 are LGHNA and YSLEER. V was shortened by 0 bases and J by 7 bases, with 15 bases between the two germline ends. This CDR3 region has 15 residues.

This clone turned up a few times. This rearrangement joins TRBV18 to TRBJ2-3; 8 bases align to TRBD1. The CDR3 runs to 16 residues. After removal of 3 bases from V and 1 base from J, the junction contained 6 bases not matched to a gene. Germline CDR1 reads KGHSH; CDR2 reads LQKENI. CDR3: CASSPQGARGTDTQYF. For the CDR3, the DNA is TGTGCCAGCTCACCCCAGGGGGCCCGGGGCACAGATACGCAGTATTTT.

The genes are TRBV18 and TRBJ1-4, with D unclear. The CDR3 covers 15 residues. Germline lookup yields CDR1 KGHSH and CDR2 LQKENI. V was shortened by 4 bases and J by 1 base, with 10 bases between the two germline ends. The DNA for the CDR3 is TGTGCCAGCTCACTGCTCCACAGAACTAATGAAAAACTGTTTTTT. It yields the protein CASSLLHRTNEKLFF.

This chain connects TRBV6-1 to TRBJ2-1; TRBD2 matches 11 bases. The germline V gene encodes CDR1 MNHNS and CDR2 SASEGT. The CDR3 loop spans 15 amino acids. J was trimmed by 4 bases and V by 8 bases; bases with no gene match: 7. CDR3 loop: CASGRRLAGYNEQFF. DNA for the CDR3: TGTGCCAGCGGAAGGAGACTAGCGGGATACAATGAGCAGTTCTTC.

The chain has TRBV14 and TRBJ2-1, with 7 bases matching TRBD2. V lost 3 bases to trimming and J lost 4 bases; unmatched junction nucleotides: 15. The CDR3 spans 18 residues. Per the germline V gene, CDR1 is SGHDN and CDR2 is FVKESK. The CDR3 region is CASSQALRYGRSYNEQFF. In DNA, the CDR3 is TGTGCCAGCAGCCAGGCCCTTCGATACGGGAGGTCGTACAATGAGCAGTTCTTC.

This clone was seen a handful of times. The genes are TRBV11-2 and TRBJ1-6; 9 nucleotides line up with TRBD1. The CDR3 sequence is 15 residues long. CDR1 is SGHAT, CDR2 FQNNGV, per germline. Trimming took 5 bases from V and 5 from J; bases not matched to a gene: 4. The CDR3 spells CASSMGQGDNSPLHF. The CDR3 region has the DNA TGTGCCAGCAGCATGGGACAGGGTGATAATTCACCCCTCCACTTT.

The rearrangement uses TRBV7-9 and TRBJ1-3, with unresolved D. V was cut by 0 bases and J by 0 bases, with 3 bases left in between. The CDR3 totals 14 residues. Germline V gives CDR1 SEHNR, CDR2 FQNEAQ (reference sequence). The CDR3 loop reads CASSLAGSGNTIYF. The CDR3 bases are TGTGCCAGCAGCTTAGCCGGCTCTGGAAACACCATATATTTT.